This T cell receptor (beta chain) was profiled in a study of control samples from healthy donors and cancer patients. A note on this clone: Within the sample, other DNA sequences also encode this same CDR3.

Profiled with immunoSEQ multiplex PCR; TCRdb holds only in-frame clones, not every one. The table records around 200,000 clones, 90% to 95% of them present only once. The sequencing input was blood. This sequence originates from a young man in good health.

The CDR3 loop is CASSLQGNTEAFF. CDR3 bases: TGTGCCAGCAGCTTACAGGGGAACACTGAAGCTTTCTTT. The genes are TRBV7-3 and TRBJ1-1, with a weak D call TRBD1 (5 bases). Germline lookup yields CDR1 SGHTA and CDR2 FQGTGA. Trimming took off 2 bases at V and 1 base at J, with 5 bases between the two ends. There are 13 residues in the CDR3.